The source of this TCR beta chain is a study of T cell responses to AZD1222 COVID-19 vaccine. Study-level findings and limits: Spike-specific TCR breadth rose after two AZD1222 doses, and depth rose as well. Of the AZD1222 recipients, only 5 or 6 were seropositive at baseline. Mostly white British, mostly female donors; authors suggested clonal diversity may be underestimated.

Regarding this clone: The target antigen is unknown.

Measured with immunoSEQ multiplex PCR; TCRdb has only the in-frame clones, and not every one. The profile shows more than 150,000 clones, 91% of them singletons. CDR1 and CDR2 from the germline V gene are MGHRA and YSYEKL. The CDR3 contains 15 residues. With 1 base removed from V and 3 bases from J, the gap between germline ends came to 13 bases. The rearrangement joins TRBV4-1 to TRBJ2-7; D could derive from TRBD1 or TRBD2 (5 bases each). The receptor's source is an adult who received the AZD1222 COVID-19 vaccine. The sample was peripheral blood, taken 28 days after the second AZD1222 dose. The CDR3 region is CASSQGSDGGYEQYF. The CDR3 nucleotides read TGCGCCAGCAGCCAAGGGAGCGATGGGGGCTACGAGCAGTACTTC.